The rows below give T cell receptor beta chains drawn from one sample of a study of beta chain features in type 1 diabetes. Profiling relied on immunoSEQ multiplex PCR, and the TCRdb table lists in-frame clones only, not all of them. The table records a few hundred thousand clones, approximately 13% of them present only once. The sequenced sample consisted of naive CD4+ T cells from blood. The receptor source for this set is a man aged 25 to 40 in good health. Both conserved end residues are part of each CDR3. D genes are given only for firm matches. Rows give clone size only sometimes, using once, few, many, or a class for an expanded clone.

j_call v_call clone_size d_call cdr3_aa cdr3_nt
TRBJ2-4 TRBV5-5 many - CASSLQGQLLAKNIQYF TGTGCCAGCAGCCTGCAGGGACAACTACTAGCCAAAAACATTCAGTACTTC
TRBJ2-3 TRBV10-3 - TRBD2 CAISGTSASTDTQYF TGTGCCATCAGTGGGACTAGCGCCAGCACAGATACGCAGTATTTT
TRBJ1-2 TRBV6-5 - TRBD1 CASSLGQGIGYTF TGTGCCAGCAGCCTGGGACAGGGGATTGGCTACACCTTC
TRBJ2-5 TRBV7-9 once TRBD1 CASSVTGVGETQYF TGTGCCAGCAGCGTCACAGGGGTCGGAGAGACCCAGTACTTC
TRBJ2-7 TRBV6-6 few - CASCESGGGQTYEQYF TGTGCCAGCTGCGAGAGTGGCGGGGGCCAAACCTACGAGCAGTACTTC
TRBJ2-5 TRBV6-5 few - CASSYGWGQETQYF TGTGCCAGCAGTTACGGCTGGGGACAAGAGACCCAGTACTTC
TRBJ2-5 TRBV18 - - CASSPRGDETQYF TGTGCCAGCTCACCACGGGGTGACGAGACCCAGTACTTC
TRBJ2-3 TRBV9 - - CASSPGDTQYF TGTGCCAGCAGCCCCGGGGATACGCAGTATTTT
TRBJ2-2 TRBV13 few TRBD2 CASSPRRETSTGELFF TGTGCCAGCAGCCCCCGGCGGGAGACGAGCACCGGGGAGCTGTTTTTT
TRBJ1-1 TRBV5-4 - - CASSWPVGTEAFF TGTGCCAGCAGCTGGCCCGTCGGCACTGAAGCTTTCTTT
TRBJ1-1 TRBV30 - - CAWSVRFNTEAFF TGTGCCTGGAGTGTACGGTTCAACACTGAAGCTTTCTTT
TRBJ1-1 TRBV30 few - CAWSARAEAFF TGTGCCTGGAGTGCCCGGGCTGAAGCTTTCTTT
TRBJ2-4 TRBV11-1 - TRBD2 CASSSQGLANIQYF TGTGCCAGCAGCTCACAAGGACTAGCAAACATTCAGTACTTC
TRBJ2-3 TRBV5-6 few - CASSFWGRTDTQYF TGTGCCAGCAGCTTTTGGGGACGCACAGATACGCAGTATTTT
TRBJ1-3 TRBV28 - - CASSIETVPNTIYF TGTGCCAGCAGTATCGAGACGGTTCCCAACACCATATATTTT
TRBJ2-1 TRBV2 - TRBD2 CASSEIRLADNEQFF TGTGCCAGCAGTGAAATTCGACTAGCGGACAATGAGCAGTTCTTC
TRBJ2-1 TRBV10-3 - - CAISESSVRASEQFF TGTGCCATCAGTGAGTCGTCGGTGAGGGCGAGTGAGCAGTTCTTC
TRBJ1-2 TRBV25-1 few - CASSENHLMNYGYTF TGTGCCAGCAGTGAAAATCATCTTATGAACTATGGCTACACCTTC
TRBJ2-2 TRBV7-6 - - CASSLGATANTGELFF TGTGCCAGCAGCTTAGGAGCGACAGCGAACACCGGGGAGCTGTTTTTT
TRBJ2-2 TRBV18 - - CASSPGGLGTGELFF TGTGCCAGCTCACCTGGTGGGCTTGGCACCGGGGAGCTGTTTTTT